The 25 T cell receptor beta chains listed next were all sequenced from one sample in a study of OX40 agonist ivuxolimab in advanced cancers. TCRdb's copy holds only in-frame clones and misses some; the assay was immunoSEQ multiplex PCR. This table has around 66,000 clones, roughly four fifths appearing once. This specimen was CD4+ or CD8+ T cells sorted from blood, taken in a trial of the OX40 agonist ivuxolimab. These receptors all stem from an adult with an advanced solid tumor such as melanoma, head and neck, liver or kidney cancer.

The genes are TRBV6-5 and TRBJ1-2, with D uncertain. CDR1 MNHEY and CDR2 SVGAGI come from the germline V gene. Trimming took 5 bases from V and 3 from J, leaving 10 bases between them. The CDR3 is made up of 13 amino acids. Here the CDR3 DNA reads TGTGCCAGCAGTGCGGGTAGGGACTATGGCTACACCTTC. It encodes CASSAGRDYGYTF.

The chain joins TRBV6-1 to TRBJ1-2; TRBD1 matches at 7 bases. The CDR3 totals 15 residues. The V and J ends lost 6 bases and 4 bases, in that order; junction bases with no gene match: 11. From germline, CDR1 is MNHNS and CDR2 SASEGT. CDR3 sequence: CASRGDRDSPYGYTF. CDR3 nucleotides: TGTGCCAGCAGAGGAGACAGGGACAGCCCCTATGGCTACACCTTC.

The J gene is TRBJ2-2, the V gene TRBV5-4, with no clear D. The germline V gene has CDR1 SGHNT and CDR2 YYREEE (reference sequence). The CDR3 sequence is 16 residues long. V lost 4 bases to trimming and J lost 7 bases, with 20 bases between them. As DNA, the CDR3 is TGTGCCAGCAGCAAAGAAAGGACCTCCCCGGGCGGGGAGCTGTTTTTT. Protein sequence: CASSKERTSPGGELFF.

This chain uses TRBV5-1 with TRBJ2-7, with 9 positions matching TRBD1. CDR1 and CDR2 from the germline V gene are SGHRS and YFSETQ. Trimming took 2 bases from V and 2 from J; bases not matched to a gene: 11. This CDR3 is built from 17 residues. The CDR3 loop reads CASSLGPSGTGPYEQYF. The CDR3 DNA is TGCGCCAGCAGCTTAGGTCCTTCCGGGACAGGGCCCTACGAGCAGTACTTC. The full variable domain, its missing parts supplied by reference TRBV5-1 and TRBJ2-7, is KAGVTQTPRYLIKTRGQQVTLSCSPISGHRSVSWYQQTPGQGLQFLFEYFSETQRNKGNFPGRFSGRQFSNSRSEMNVSTLELGDSALYLCASSLGPSGTGPYEQYFGPGTRLTVT.

The chain is built from TRBV28 and TRBJ2-7; 11 bases fit TRBD1. Germline CDR1 MDHEN, CDR2 SYDVKM. This CDR3 comprises 13 residues. Unmatched junction bases numbered 5, after V lost 10 bases and J lost 3 bases. CDR3 nucleotide sequence: TGTGCCACCGGGACAGGGGGGCACTACGAGCAGTACTTC. Translated: CATGTGGHYEQYF.

This clone has ten or more counts. The chain carries TRBV5-6 and TRBJ1-6, with 8 positions matching TRBD1. The CDR3 length is 15 residues. Germline-derived CDR1 and CDR2 are SGHDT and YYEEEE. J was trimmed by 9 bases and V by 3 bases; bases with no gene match: 8. CDR3 amino acids: CASSSPTGESSPLHF. The DNA for the CDR3 is TGTGCCAGCAGCTCCCCGACAGGGGAAAGTTCACCCCTCCACTTT.

This clone was detected only once. The chain joins TRBV6-1 to TRBJ1-1; D is unclear. The CDR3 has 15 amino acids. Germline lookup yields CDR1 MNHNS and CDR2 SASEGT. The V and J ends lost 3 bases and 3 bases respectively, with 14 bases between them. For the CDR3, the DNA is TGTGCCAGCAGTGACCGTGGAGGGATTTACACTGAAGCTTTCTTT. This translates into CASSDRGGIYTEAFF.

Only a few counts were recorded for this clone. The J gene is TRBJ2-5, the V gene TRBV6-6, with 10 bases identical to TRBD2. Trimming at V came to 1 base and at J to 6 bases, leaving 5 bases not matched to a gene. The CDR3 has 15 amino acids. CDR1 is MNHNY, CDR2 SVGAGI, per germline (reference sequence). In DNA, the CDR3 is TGTGCCAGCAGTTACTTGAGCGGGGGGGCACAGACCCAGTACTTC. Translation: CASSYLSGGAQTQYF.

A word on this clone: Because it lacks the conserved phenylalanine or tryptophan at the end, this CDR3 is likely a read error. This chain connects TRBV2 to TRBJ1-1, with 8 nucleotides matching TRBD1. This CDR3 has 13 residues. With V trimmed by 4 bases and J by 6 bases, 4 bases remained unmatched. Per germline, CDR1 SNHLY and CDR2 FYNNEI. CDR3 nucleotides: TGTGCCAGCAGTGGACAGGGGCTGGCTGAAGCTTTCCTT. Translated, it gives CASSGQGLAEAFL.

A few counts support this clone. This rearrangement joins TRBV5-8 to TRBJ2-4; D perhaps matches TRBD2 (6 bases). The CDR3 is made up of 14 amino acids. Trimming shortened V by 7 bases and J by 1 base, and 12 bases separated the two germline ends. Per germline, CDR1 SGHTS and CDR2 YDEGEE. The CDR3 protein is CASGGARAKNIQYF. Written as DNA, the CDR3 is TGTGCCAGCGGAGGGGCGCGGGCCAAAAACATTCAGTACTTC.

The chain recombines TRBV28 with TRBJ2-2, with D unclear. The CDR3 contains 13 residues. Germline values: CDR1 MDHEN, CDR2 SYDVKM. Trimming took 3 bases from V and 5 from J, leaving 7 bases between them. The CDR3 coding sequence is TGTGCCAGCAGTTTTCTTCCTACCGGGGAGCTGTTTTTT. Translating gives CASSFLPTGELFF.

The chain recombines TRBV9 with TRBJ1-3, with D uncertain. The CDR3 is made up of 17 amino acids. V dropped 0 bases and J dropped 0 bases, with 13 bases sitting between them. Per the germline V gene, CDR1 is SGDLS and CDR2 is YYNGEE. The CDR3 loop is CASSVGSTRVSGNTIYF. The CDR3 nucleotides are TGTGCCAGCAGCGTAGGTTCCACGAGGGTCTCTGGAAACACCATATATTTT.

The chain recombines TRBV23-1 with TRBJ1-4; 7 bases are a match to TRBD1. TRBV23-1 is sorted into the ORF group, with uncertain function. V was pared by 2 bases and J by 3 bases, with 3 bases of the junction left unmatched. The CDR3 length is 15 residues. The CDR3 loop is CASSQNRGPNEKLFF. The CDR3 bases are TGCGCCAGCAGTCAAAACAGGGGACCTAATGAAAAACTGTTTTTT.

This clone was seen once. This chain connects TRBV28 to TRBJ2-1, with D hard to call. The CDR3 is made up of 14 amino acids. Trimming shortened V by 6 bases and J by 7 bases, and 16 bases separated the two germline ends. CDR1 MDHEN and CDR2 SYDVKM come from the germline V gene. CDR3 in DNA: TGTGCCAGCAGCCCGCTGGGCAGTACAAATGAGCAGTTCTTC. This codes for CASSPLGSTNEQFF.

The J gene is TRBJ2-5, the V gene TRBV6-5, with D possibly matching TRBD2 (6 bases). The germline V gene encodes CDR1 MNHEY and CDR2 SVGAGI. V lost 0 bases and J 5 bases, leaving 16 bases between the germline ends. This CDR3 has 16 amino acids. The CDR3 DNA reads as TGTGCCAGCAGTTACTCGATCGGGGGACTGGGGGAGACCCAGTACTTC. Amino acid sequence: CASSYSIGGLGETQYF.

The chain is built from TRBV2 and TRBJ2-5; D not certain. CDR1 is SNHLY and CDR2 is FYNNEI in the germline V gene. CDR3 length: 16 amino acids. V dropped 0 bases and J dropped 3 bases, with 14 bases sitting between them. Written as DNA, the CDR3 is TGTGCCAGCAGTGAAGCGCTCGGAGCCAGGAAAGAGACCCAGTACTTC. This sequence encodes CASSEALGARKETQYF.

The CDR3 sequence is CASSPPPGGIGNTEAFF. The DNA for the CDR3 is TGTGCCAGCAGCCCTCCCCCAGGGGGCATCGGAAACACTGAAGCTTTCTTT. The chain has TRBV5-4 and TRBJ1-1, with 8 nucleotides matching TRBD1. Losses at the gene ends were 4 bases for V and 2 bases for J; bases not matched to a gene: 13. This CDR3 comprises 17 residues. Germline CDR1 SGHNT, CDR2 YYREEE (reference sequence).

This clone was recorded only once. CDR3 DNA: TGCGCCAGCAGCTCCTCCCGAGGCAGGGGCTCTGGAAACACCATATATTTT. It translates to CASSSSRGRGSGNTIYF. The V call is TRBV5-1, the J call TRBJ1-3; possible D gene TRBD1, 6 bases. This CDR3 contains 17 residues. Germline-derived CDR1 and CDR2 are SGHRS and YFSETQ. Trimming left V 3 bases short and J 0 bases short, with 16 bases between.

This chain joins TRBV7-9 and TRBJ1-2, with a weak D call TRBD1 (6 bases). CDR1 SEHNR and CDR2 FQNEAQ come from the germline V gene (reference sequence). The V end was cut by 1 base, the J end by 7 bases, with 13 bases between. The CDR3 contains 14 residues. This chain's CDR3 is CASSLEAWGAGYTF. The CDR3 nucleotides read TGTGCCAGCAGCTTAGAGGCCTGGGGGGCTGGCTACACCTTC.

The V and J genes are TRBV28 and TRBJ2-7; D unclear. V shed 8 bases and J shed 6 bases, with 17 bases lying between them. This CDR3 region has 13 residues. Germline V gene data show CDR1 as MDHEN and CDR2 as SYDVKM. CDR3 in DNA: TGTGCCAGCCGCCCCGGTGGCAGGTTCGAGCAGTACTTC. Translating it yields CASRPGGRFEQYF.

J is TRBJ2-7 and V is TRBV11-3; D possibly corresponds to TRBD1 (6 bases). CDR3 length: 14 amino acids. CDR1 is SGHNT, CDR2 YENEEA, per germline. V dropped 5 bases and J dropped 2 bases, with 13 bases sitting between them. For the CDR3, the DNA is TGTGCCAGCAGCGCTTACAGGGAGCCCTACGAGCAGTACTTC. This codes for CASSAYREPYEQYF.

This clone occurred once. The rearrangement uses TRBV5-1 and TRBJ1-2; a weak D match, TRBD1 (6 bases). The CDR3 has 14 residues. The germline V gene has CDR1 SGHRS and CDR2 YFSETQ. The V end lost 8 bases, the J end lost 3 bases, and 17 bases lay between the germline ends. The CDR3 loop is CASRTGFGDYGYTF. Here the CDR3 DNA reads TGCGCCAGTCGCACAGGGTTTGGGGACTATGGCTACACCTTC.

The V gene is TRBV6-5, the J gene TRBJ1-1, with D perhaps TRBD1 (6 bases). Germline loops: CDR1 MNHEY, CDR2 SVGAGI. CDR3 length: 14 amino acids. With 6 bases removed from V and 0 bases from J, the gap between germline ends came to 11 bases. CDR3 protein: CASRVTGVNTEAFF. CDR3 coding DNA: TGTGCCAGCAGGGTGACAGGAGTGAACACTGAAGCTTTCTTT.

This chain uses TRBV19 with TRBJ2-3; tentative D call: TRBD2 (5 bases). V lost 7 bases to trimming and J lost 5 bases, with 19 bases between them. The CDR3 is 15 amino acids. Germline-derived CDR1 and CDR2 are LNHDA and SQIVND (reference sequence). The CDR3 spells CASTPETRAGDTQYF. The CDR3 DNA sequence: TGTGCCAGTACCCCGGAAACTAGGGCGGGAGATACGCAGTATTTT.

The chain links TRBV5-1 to TRBJ2-7, with TRBD2 identical over 8 bases. The CDR3 extends over 17 amino acids. CDR1 is SGHRS, CDR2 YFSETQ, per germline. V dropped 4 bases and J dropped 1; count of bases not matched to a gene: 13. The CDR3 loop reads CASSPFIDGGGSYEQYF. The CDR3 region has the DNA TGCGCCAGCAGCCCCTTTATAGACGGCGGGGGGTCCTACGAGCAGTACTTC.